Sequencing of this T cell receptor (beta chain) was carried out in a study of identical twins. TCRdb called the 5' RACE reads again in MiXCR, with one record for every CDR3 protein. Altogether around 1.7 million distinct CDR3 sequences are present, about 31% being singletons, with the ten largest covering roughly 0.3%. The CDR3 consists of 18 residues. Per the germline V gene, CDR1 is DFQATT and CDR2 is SNEGSKA (reference sequence). The J segment lost 0 bases and the V segment lost 2 bases, leaving 8 bases of the junction unmatched. Sequencing was performed on cord blood. The TCR was taken from a newborn girl in good health. The V gene is TRBV20-1, the J gene TRBJ2-6, with 9 bases aligning to TRBD1. DNA of the CDR3: TGCAGTGCTAGATTACAGGGGGCGCTTGGCTCTGGGGCCAACGTCCTGACTTTC. Translating it yields CSARLQGALGSGANVLTF.